The 25 T cell receptor beta chains presented below share a single source sample, sequenced in a study of T cells in Graves' hyperthyroidism and ophthalmopathy (dated by TCRdb to the late 2010s). The library was made by multiplex PCR. This sample was sequenced with an Illumina HiSeq 2000. TCR beta CDR3 regions were amplified from RNA transcripts. The first round of RT-PCR for the TCR CDR3 was performed with the HTBI primer set and the Qiagen OneStep RT-PCR kit. TCRdb reprocessed the public reads (quality trimming at Q25 with fastp, clone calling with MiXCR) and kept in-frame beta chains. Duplicate CDR3 protein sequences are folded into a single record with the most common DNA and genes. The sample table holds roughly 700,000 distinct CDR3 sequences, of which 15% to 20% were seen once. The ten largest clones represent around a sixth of the sample. The sequencing sample was made of blood. The source of these receptors is a man aged 50-60 years with Graves' hyperthyroidism.

In this sample, this clonotype turned up many times. The chain joins TRBV20-1 to TRBJ1-2; D might be TRBD1 (5 bases). This CDR3 comprises 14 residues. Germline V gene data show CDR1 as DFQATT and CDR2 as SNEGSKA (reference sequence). The V gene lost 6 bases and the J gene lost 7 bases, with 21 bases spanning the gap. The chain's CDR3 is CSAAAMGGSGGYTF. The CDR3 DNA reads as TGCAGTGCCGCAGCAATGGGGGGGAGTGGTGGCTACACCTTC.

This clonotype was found many times. The CDR3: CASSFGLAFSYNEQFF. CDR3 coding DNA: TGTGCCAGCAGCTTCGGACTAGCCTTTTCCTACAATGAGCAGTTCTTC. The gene calls are TRBV11-2 and TRBJ2-1, with 8 bases that match TRBD2. V lost 3 bases and J lost 1; bases outside the gene matches: 5. The germline CDR1 and CDR2 sequences are SGHAT and FQNNGV. The CDR3 has 16 residues.

This sequence joins TRBV10-3 and TRBJ2-5; D ambiguous. The CDR3 spans 12 residues. CDR1 ENHRY and CDR2 SYGVKD come from the germline V gene. V shed 4 bases and J shed 3 bases, with 6 bases lying between them. The CDR3: CAISGAEETQYF. The CDR3 nucleotides are TGTGCCATCAGTGGGGCAGAAGAGACCCAGTACTTC.

The chain recombines TRBV4-2 with TRBJ1-5, with a weak D call TRBD1 (6 bases). Germline V CDR1 and CDR2: LGHNA, YNFKEQ. Trimming took 0 bases from V and 3 from J, leaving 9 bases between them. The CDR3 runs 15 residues. Here the CDR3 DNA reads TGTGCCAGCAGCCAAGACAGGGGCCTCAATCAGCCCCAGCATTTT. It translates to CASSQDRGLNQPQHF.

This clonotype occurred many times. CDR3 coding DNA: TGTGCCAGCAGTGAATCGGGACTAGCGGGTTCCTCCTACAATGAGCAGTTCTTC. Protein: CASSESGLAGSSYNEQFF. The genes are TRBV2 and TRBJ2-1, with TRBD2 identical over 12 bases. The CDR3 spans 18 residues. With V trimmed by 2 bases and J by 0 bases, 5 bases remained unmatched. Per germline, CDR1 SNHLY and CDR2 FYNNEI.

The CDR3 sequence is CASSLDSQGQLQDTEAFF. CDR3 coding DNA: TGTGCCAGCAGCTTAGATTCCCAGGGCCAGCTTCAGGACACTGAAGCTTTCTTT. The rearrangement joins TRBV11-3 to TRBJ1-1; D may be TRBD1 (5 bases). Per the germline V gene, CDR1 is SGHNT and CDR2 is YENEEA. V was cut by 0 bases and J by 3 bases, with 20 bases left in between. The CDR3 is 18 amino acids.

This clonotype was found a few times. The V gene is TRBV7-9, the J gene TRBJ2-6; no clear D. Germline V gene data show CDR1 as SEHNR and CDR2 as FQNEAQ (reference sequence). Trimming took 1 base from V and 0 from J, leaving 4 bases between them. CDR3 length equals 15 residues. CDR3 sequence (DNA): TGTGCCAGCAGCTTAGGTGACTCTGGGGCCAACGTCCTGACTTTC. This encodes CASSLGDSGANVLTF.

DNA for the CDR3: TGTGCCAGCAGCTTAGGGACGGCCCCCCGGGCTTTCTTT. This gives the protein CASSLGTAPRAFF. The chain carries TRBV7-2 and TRBJ1-1; D uncertain. Germline V CDR1 and CDR2: SGHTA, FQGNSA. Trimming shortened V by 1 base and J by 11 bases, and 14 bases separated the two germline ends. This CDR3 spans 13 amino acids.

This clonotype was counted many times. The V call is TRBV10-1, the J call TRBJ1-1; 8 nucleotides align to TRBD1. This CDR3 has 14 amino acids. In germline, CDR1 is WNHNN, CDR2 SYGVQD (reference sequence). V gave up 6 bases and J gave up 5 bases; unmatched junction bases: 8. Here the CDR3 reads CASSPGQGRTEAFF. As DNA, the CDR3 is TGCGCCAGCAGCCCAGGACAGGGACGGACTGAAGCTTTCTTT.

This chain links TRBV27 with TRBJ2-2, with D maybe TRBD2 (5 bases). This CDR3 has 14 residues. CDR1 is MNHEY, CDR2 SMNVEV, per germline (reference sequence). Trimming removed 7 bases from V and 3 bases from J, with 12 bases in between. The CDR3 nucleotides are TGTGCCAGCAAGGTGGGAGTAGACACCGGGGAGCTGTTTTTT. Translated: CASKVGVDTGELFF.

CDR3 protein: CASSESGGNEQFF. The CDR3, as DNA: TGTGCCAGCAGTGAAAGCGGGGGAAATGAGCAGTTCTTC. The chain uses TRBV6-1 and TRBJ2-1; 8 bases line up with TRBD2. In germline, CDR1 is MNHNS, CDR2 SASEGT. The CDR3 loop spans 13 amino acids. The V gene end was trimmed by 2 bases and the J gene end by 7 bases; junction bases not matched to a gene: 1.

V is TRBV14 and J is TRBJ2-1; TRBD2 might be the D (5 bases). Germline values: CDR1 SGHDN, CDR2 FVKESK. The V and J ends lost 8 bases and 4 bases respectively, with 18 bases between them. The CDR3 extends over 15 amino acids. Written as DNA, the CDR3 is TGTGCCAGCCAAGAGAGAACGGGATTGTACAATGAGCAGTTCTTC. Residues: CASQERTGLYNEQFF. The full variable domain, rest sourced from reference TRBV14 and TRBJ2-1, is EAGVTQFPSHSVIEKGQTVTLRCDPISGHDNLYWYRRVMGKEIKFLLHFVKESKQDESGMPNNRFLAERTGGTYSTLKVQPAELEDSGVYFCASQERTGLYNEQFFGPGTRLTVL.

This sequence joins TRBV7-3 and TRBJ2-7, with 13 bases lining up with TRBD2. The CDR3 is made up of 17 amino acids. V shed 1 base, J shed 2 bases, and the junction held 5 bases outside the gene matches. Germline V gene data show CDR1 as SGHTA and CDR2 as FQGTGA. The CDR3 DNA sequence: TGTGCCAGCAGCTTAATGGGGACTAGCGGGATCACCTACGAGCAGTACTTC. Its protein is CASSLMGTSGITYEQYF.

This clonotype showed up many times. This chain joins TRBV24-1 and TRBJ1-1; perhaps TRBD1 as D (5 bases). V shed 0 bases and J shed 0 bases, with 16 bases lying between them. Germline CDR1 reads KGHDR; CDR2 reads SFDVKD. This CDR3 region has 18 residues. DNA of the CDR3: TGTGCCACCAGTGATTTGCGACAGCGGACGTGTGTGAACACTGAAGCTTTCTTT. This sequence encodes CATSDLRQRTCVNTEAFF.

This sequence joins TRBV28 and TRBJ1-1; 7 positions match TRBD1. V gave up 5 bases and J gave up 11 bases; unmatched junction bases: 17. CDR3 length: 15 amino acids. In germline, CDR1 is MDHEN, CDR2 SYDVKM. This CDR3 reads CASSIARRQGVVAFF. The CDR3 nucleotides read TGTGCCAGCAGTATTGCCCGGCGACAGGGTGTGGTGGCTTTCTTT.

This clonotype was detected only a few times. The chain carries TRBV30 and TRBJ1-4; weak D call: TRBD1 (5 bases). Trimming left V 1 base short and J 0 bases short, with 15 bases between. CDR3 length: 17 amino acids. Germline CDR1 reads GTSNPN; CDR2 reads SVGIG (reference sequence). CDR3 coding DNA: TGTGCCTGGAGTGGGGCACGGACACCAACAACTAATGAAAAACTGTTTTTT. It codes for CAWSGARTPTTNEKLFF.

The chain carries TRBV9 and TRBJ2-1, with 13 positions matching TRBD2. The germline V gene encodes CDR1 SGDLS and CDR2 YYNGEE. This CDR3 is 17 amino acids long. Trimming cost V 1 base and J 2 bases; bases outside gene matches: 3. As DNA, the CDR3 is TGTGCCAGCAGCGTAACCGGGACTAGCGGGACCTACAATGAGCAGTTCTTC. Protein product: CASSVTGTSGTYNEQFF.

This chain uses TRBV19 with TRBJ1-5; D perhaps matches TRBD1 (5 bases). The CDR3 runs to 15 residues. The ends were cut back, 5 bases at V and 3 bases at J, with 14 bases in the middle. Germline-derived CDR1 and CDR2 are LNHDA and SQIVND (reference sequence). The CDR3 is CASSFPGTPNQPQHF. The DNA of the CDR3 is TGTGCCAGTAGTTTCCCCGGGACCCCCAATCAGCCCCAGCATTTT.

In this sample, this clonotype turned up many times. The J gene is TRBJ2-7, the V gene TRBV28; possibly TRBD2 for D (5 bases). In germline, CDR1 is MDHEN, CDR2 SYDVKM. This CDR3 has 14 residues. V was clipped by 5 bases and J by 2 bases, with 13 bases between them. The CDR3 protein is CASSLQLDTYEQYF. CDR3 DNA: TGTGCCAGCAGTCTACAACTAGACACCTACGAGCAGTACTTC.

This clonotype was detected many times. The chain joins TRBV12-3 or TRBV12-4 to TRBJ2-1; 9 bases fit TRBD2. The V segment lost 4 bases and the J segment 6 bases; nucleotides outside the gene matches: 7. The CDR3 spans 15 residues. The CDR3 loop reads CASSWGTSRSNEQFF. The CDR3 DNA is TGTGCCAGCAGTTGGGGGACTAGCAGGAGCAATGAGCAGTTCTTC.

The sample holds many counts of this clonotype. The chain uses TRBV30 and TRBJ2-1, with TRBD2 matching over 9 bases. CDR1 and CDR2 (germline): GTSNPN, SVGIG (reference sequence). The trim removed 1 base at V and 2 bases at J, leaving 9 bases unmatched. The CDR3 loop spans 17 amino acids. This CDR3 reads CAWSGSGRLLPYNEQFF. The CDR3 nucleotides are TGTGCCTGGAGTGGAAGCGGGAGGCTACTACCCTACAATGAGCAGTTCTTC.

The chain joins TRBV28 to TRBJ2-7; a possible D gene is TRBD1 (6 bases). The germline V gene encodes CDR1 MDHEN and CDR2 SYDVKM. The ends were cut back, 7 bases at V and 3 bases at J, with 13 bases in the middle. This CDR3 is built from 13 residues. The CDR3: CASNPGHLYEQYF. DNA of the CDR3: TGTGCCAGCAACCCGGGACACCTCTACGAGCAGTACTTC.

This clonotype has at least ten counts. J is TRBJ2-5 and V is TRBV7-3; D is possibly TRBD2 (6 bases). The CDR3 covers 14 residues. Looked up from germline, CDR1 is SGHTA and CDR2 is FQGTGA. V was cut by 4 bases and J by 5 bases, with 14 bases left in between. Written as DNA, the CDR3 is TGTGCCAGCAGCTCATACGGGACTGGGGAGACCCAGTACTTC. Amino acids: CASSSYGTGETQYF.

In this sample, this clonotype turned up many times. The chain recombines TRBV10-3 with TRBJ2-1; the match to TRBD2 covers 7 bases. J gave up 8 bases and V 8 bases, and 15 bases lay outside the gene matches. Germline loops: CDR1 ENHRY, CDR2 SYGVKD. The length of the CDR3 is 15 residues. CDR3 sequence: CAIGGRAGDLDEQFF. The CDR3 DNA reads as TGTGCCATCGGGGGTCGGGCGGGAGATCTCGATGAGCAGTTCTTC.

This clonotype was seen a handful of times. This chain uses TRBV24-1 with TRBJ2-5, with TRBD1 matching over 7 bases. J was trimmed by 4 bases and V by 2 bases; bases with no gene match: 6. Per germline, CDR1 KGHDR and CDR2 SFDVKD. This CDR3 spans 15 amino acids. The CDR3 region has the DNA TGTGCCACCAGTGATTCCACAACAGGGGTAGAGACCCAGTACTTC. Translating gives CATSDSTTGVETQYF.